This record looks at one TCR beta chain sequence and its context. Its antigen is not known. This sample was taken from a study of T cell repertoires in cytomegalovirus infection. Looking at the study overall: The authors used CMV epitopes that were HLA-C-restricted (recently identified) and HLA-B-restricted (well studied). The public TCR beta signatures pointed to both CMV infection and matching HLA type.

The CDR3 consists of 16 residues. Germline loops: CDR1 MNHEY, CDR2 SMNVEV (reference sequence). J lost 4 bases, V lost 6 bases, and 8 bases had no gene match. TCRdb reprocessed the reads with MiXCR, giving one entry per CDR3 protein. The sample yields some 480,000 distinct CDR3 sequences, 25% to 35% seen once. Study-level points and caveats: The ex vivo response was dominated by HLA-C-restricted CMV-specific TCR beta clonotypes. The cumulative frequency of public TCR beta families identified carriers of CMV plus the relevant HLA.

Sequencing was performed on cultured PBMCs, taken from culture after CMV antigen stimulation. The chain employs TRBV27 and TRBJ2-1; 11 bases fit TRBD2. This TCR derives from a human donor in good health (CMV status not recorded). Some clones in this sample may be carry-over from other donors' samples. Here the CDR3 DNA reads TGTGCCAGCAGAGAAAGAGGGACTAGCGGTTACAATGAGCAGTTCTTC. Protein product: CASRERGTSGYNEQFF.